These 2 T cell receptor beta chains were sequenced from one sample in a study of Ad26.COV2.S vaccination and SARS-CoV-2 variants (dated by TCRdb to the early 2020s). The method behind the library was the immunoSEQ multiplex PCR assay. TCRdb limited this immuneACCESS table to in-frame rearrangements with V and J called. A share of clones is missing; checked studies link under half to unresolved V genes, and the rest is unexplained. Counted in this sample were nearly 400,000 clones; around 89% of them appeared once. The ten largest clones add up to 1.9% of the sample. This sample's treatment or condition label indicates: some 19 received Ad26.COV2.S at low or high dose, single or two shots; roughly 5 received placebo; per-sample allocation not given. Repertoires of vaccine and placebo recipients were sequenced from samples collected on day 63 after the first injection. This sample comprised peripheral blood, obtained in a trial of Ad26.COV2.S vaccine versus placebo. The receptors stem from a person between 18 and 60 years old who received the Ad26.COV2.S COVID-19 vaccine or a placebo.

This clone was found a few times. CDR3: CASRATGQQNTEAFF. The CDR3 DNA reads TGTGCCAGCAGGGCCACGGGGCAGCAGAACACTGAAGCTTTCTTT. J is TRBJ1-1 and V is TRBV3-1 (or the pseudogene TRBV3-2); tentative D call: TRBD1 (5 bases). V was trimmed by 6 bases and J by 1 base, leaving 15 bases between them. The CDR3 sequence is 15 residues long. Germline values: CDR1 LGHDT, CDR2 YNNKEL (reference sequence).

The CDR3 DNA reads as TGTGCCAGCAGCTTGAGCGGACTAGCGGGAGTTGAGCAGTTCTTC. It codes for CASSLSGLAGVEQFF. This sequence joins TRBV5-4 and TRBJ2-1; 13 nucleotides agree with TRBD2. Trimming removed 1 base from V and 9 bases from J; junction bases left unmatched: 4. The CDR3 has 15 residues. Germline V lookup: CDR1 SGHNT, CDR2 YYREEE (reference sequence).